Presented here are 28 T cell receptor beta chains from one specimen sequenced in a study of shared clonotypes between healthy human individuals. The data were produced by immunoSEQ multiplex PCR, yet TCRdb's version contains in-frame clones alone and is incomplete. The table records 850,000 to 1,200,000 clones, more than 60% of them present only once. Input material: memory CD4+ T cells sorted from blood. The subset is: CD45RA-negative fraction. The receptors stem from a man aged 18 to 29 in good health.

The chain has TRBV19 and TRBJ2-1, with a tentative D call TRBD1 (5 bases). CDR1 and CDR2 (germline): LNHDA, SQIVND (reference sequence). Trimming took 6 bases from V and 8 from J, leaving 8 bases between them. The CDR3 extends over 11 amino acids. In DNA form, the CDR3 reads TGTGCCAGTAGATCCAGGGATGAGCAGTTCTTC. Translating it yields CASRSRDEQFF. Full variable domain (outside the CDR3, taken from reference TRBV19 and TRBJ2-1): DGGITQSPKYLFRKEGQNVTLSCEQNLNHDAMYWYRQDPGQGLRLIYYSQIVNDFQKGDIAEGYSVSREKKESFPLTVTSAQKNPTAFYLCASRSRDEQFFGPGTRLTVL.

Comments on this clone: The sample contains more than one DNA sequence encoding this CDR3. The V gene is TRBV27, the J gene TRBJ2-7, with TRBD1 identical over 7 bases. With V trimmed by 6 bases and J by 2 bases, 4 bases remained unmatched. This CDR3 has 13 amino acids. Germline loops: CDR1 MNHEY, CDR2 SMNVEV (reference sequence). The CDR3 spells CASRRQGPYEQYF. The CDR3 region has the DNA TGTGCCAGCAGGAGACAGGGCCCCTACGAGCAGTACTTC.

The V and J genes are TRBV4-1 and TRBJ2-5; D not certain. Germline V gives CDR1 MGHRA, CDR2 YSYEKL. CDR3 size: 15 residues. Trimming removed 1 base at V and 3 bases at J, with 12 bases between. The CDR3 DNA reads TGCGCCAGCAGCCAAGTCCAGTCTAGAAAAGAGACCCAGTACTTC. It translates to CASSQVQSRKETQYF.

This chain connects TRBV4-3 to TRBJ2-7, with D perhaps matching TRBD1 or TRBD2 (5 bases each). This CDR3 region has 13 residues. With 0 bases removed from V and 6 bases from J, the gap between germline ends came to 9 bases. Germline CDR1 is LGHNA and CDR2 is YSLEER. This CDR3 reads CASSQDMGVEQYF. The CDR3 nucleotides read TGCGCCAGCAGCCAAGATATGGGGGTCGAGCAGTACTTC.

This clone was seen a few times. The genes are TRBV6-1 and TRBJ1-4; tentatively, D is TRBD1 (6 bases). The CDR3 runs to 13 residues. V lost 4 bases and J 7 bases, leaving 10 bases between the germline ends. The V gene's germline CDR1 is MNHNS and CDR2 SASEGT. CDR3 nucleotide sequence: TGTGCCAGCAGTGTTGGGACACGTGAAAAACTGTTTTTT. Protein product: CASSVGTREKLFF.

Comment on this clone: This sample includes further DNA sequences coding for the same CDR3. This chain joins TRBV18 and TRBJ2-5; no reliable D call. The germline CDR1 and CDR2 sequences are KGHSH and LQKENI. This CDR3 has 13 residues. V was clipped by 3 bases and J by 2 bases, with 7 bases between them. Here the CDR3 DNA reads TGTGCCAGCTCACCGGCAGCACAAGAGACCCAGTACTTC. The encoded protein is CASSPAAQETQYF. The full variable domain, its missing parts supplied by reference TRBV18 and TRBJ2-5, is NAGVMQNPRHLVRRRGQEARLRCSPMKGHSHVYWYRQLPEEGLKFMVYLQKENIIDESGMPKERFSAEFPKEGPSILRIQQVVRGDSAAYFCASSPAAQETQYFGPGTRLLVL.

This clone appeared a few times. V gene TRBV29-1 combines with J gene TRBJ1-2, with no clear D. The V gene's germline CDR1 is SQVTM and CDR2 ANQGSEA. The length of the CDR3 is 13 residues. Deletions cut 0 bases from V and 4 bases from J, with 9 bases between. The CDR3 loop is CSVEDPDRYGYTF. CDR3 in DNA: TGCAGCGTTGAAGATCCAGACCGCTATGGCTACACCTTC.

V and J are TRBV23-1 and TRBJ2-7; D might be TRBD1 or TRBD2, each matching 5 bases. TRBV23-1 is an ORF, with its function uncertain. Deletions cut 11 bases from V and 2 bases from J, with 22 bases between. The CDR3 is 15 residues long. Here the CDR3 reads CAALRRGRLTYEQYF. For the CDR3, the DNA is TGCGCCGCACTCAGACGGGGACGGCTTACCTACGAGCAGTACTTC.

V gene TRBV27 combines with J gene TRBJ1-6, with D perhaps TRBD1 (6 bases). V gave up 6 bases and J gave up 0 bases, with 12 bases separating them. The CDR3 runs to 16 residues. CDR1 and CDR2 (germline): MNHEY, SMNVEV (reference sequence). CDR3: CASRPGAGSYNSPLHF. In nucleotides, the CDR3 is TGTGCCAGCAGACCAGGGGCGGGCTCCTATAATTCACCCCTCCACTTT.

This clone came up many times. Other DNA sequences in this specimen translate into the identical CDR3. The chain carries TRBV18 and TRBJ1-2, with D possibly TRBD1 on 6 matching bases. Between the trimmed V and J ends, which lost 3 bases and 2 bases, there was a span of 7 bases. Germline CDR1 KGHSH, CDR2 LQKENI. The CDR3 is made up of 13 amino acids. The CDR3 reads CASSPDRNYGYTF. CDR3 sequence (DNA): TGTGCCAGCTCACCTGACAGGAACTATGGCTACACCTTC.

The chain recombines TRBV7-2 with TRBJ2-7, with D tentatively TRBD2 (6 bases). The V gene lost 1 base and the J gene lost 1 base, with 8 bases spanning the gap. This CDR3 is built from 14 residues. CDR1 is SGHTA, CDR2 FQGNSA, per germline. DNA for the CDR3: TGTGCCAGCAGCTTAGAACGGGGGTCCTACGAGCAGTACTTC. It encodes CASSLERGSYEQYF. The whole variable domain, filled in from reference TRBV7-2 and TRBJ2-7, reads GAGVSQSPSNKVTEKGKDVELRCDPISGHTALYWYRQSLGQGLEFLIYFQGNSAPDKSGLPSDRFSAERTGGSVSTLTIQRTQQEDSAVYLCASSLERGSYEQYFGPGTRLTVT.

The V and J genes are TRBV10-3 and TRBJ1-1, with a possible D match to TRBD1 (6 bases). V lost 4 bases, J lost 1 base, and 16 bases lay in between. The CDR3 is made up of 16 amino acids. Germline V gene data show CDR1 as ENHRY and CDR2 as SYGVKD. Here the CDR3 reads CAISGQQGRQNTEAFF. In DNA, the CDR3 is TGTGCCATCAGTGGACAACAGGGACGCCAGAACACTGAAGCTTTCTTT.

This sequence joins TRBV10-3 and TRBJ1-1; no reliable D call. The V gene's germline CDR1 is ENHRY and CDR2 SYGVKD. The CDR3 sequence is 12 residues long. Trimming pared 10 bases from V and 1 base from J, leaving 10 bases between. CDR3 nucleotide sequence: TGTGCCACGTCCGACGGGAACACTGAAGCTTTCTTT. Its protein is CATSDGNTEAFF.

V is TRBV5-1 and J is TRBJ2-7, with D tentatively TRBD2 (6 bases). CDR1 SGHRS and CDR2 YFSETQ come from the germline V gene. Trimming took 4 bases from V and 2 from J, leaving 13 bases between them. This CDR3 has 14 amino acids. CDR3 DNA sequence: TGCGCCAGCAGCGGAGGGGCCGGACCCTACGAGCAGTACTTC. This gives the protein CASSGGAGPYEQYF. The full variable domain, rest sourced from reference TRBV5-1 and TRBJ2-7, is KAGVTQTPRYLIKTRGQQVTLSCSPISGHRSVSWYQQTPGQGLQFLFEYFSETQRNKGNFPGRFSGRQFSNSRSEMNVSTLELGDSALYLCASSGGAGPYEQYFGPGTRLTVT.

The CDR3 spells CASSPGQGAWETQYF. CDR3 bases: TGCGCCAGCAGCCCCGGACAGGGGGCATGGGAGACCCAGTACTTC. The J gene is TRBJ2-5, the V gene TRBV4-1; 11 positions agree with TRBD1. CDR1 MGHRA and CDR2 YSYEKL come from the germline V gene. The CDR3 sequence is 15 residues long. V gave up 4 bases and J gave up 5 bases; unmatched junction bases: 6.

In this sample, this clone turned up many times. This chain uses TRBV5-4 with TRBJ2-7; tentative D call: TRBD2 (5 bases). The germline gives CDR1 SGHNT, CDR2 YYREEE (reference sequence). The CDR3 is 13 amino acids. V was trimmed by 4 bases and J by 0 bases, leaving 8 bases between them. This chain's CDR3 is CASSRDYSYEQYF. The CDR3, as DNA: TGTGCCAGCAGCCGAGACTACTCCTACGAGCAGTACTTC.

This clone was seen a handful of times. The CDR3 is CASSDGTTISGQYF. CDR3 nucleotide sequence: TGTGCCAGCAGCGACGGGACTACGATAAGCGGACAGTACTTC. The chain links TRBV5-5 to TRBJ2-7, with 7 nucleotides matching TRBD2. V gave up 4 bases and J gave up 10 bases; unmatched junction bases: 14. Germline V lookup: CDR1 SGHKS, CDR2 YYEKEE (reference sequence). This CDR3 comprises 14 residues.

The rearrangement joins TRBV5-1 to TRBJ2-3, with 7 bases matching TRBD1. The V gene's germline CDR1 is SGHRS and CDR2 YFSETQ. With 5 bases clipped from V and 6 bases from J, the junction kept 9 bases outside the gene matches. The CDR3 is 14 residues long. In nucleotides, the CDR3 is TGCGCCAGCAGTGAGGGGGCAGTCACGGATACGCAGTATTTT. Encoded protein: CASSEGAVTDTQYF.

J is TRBJ2-2 and V is TRBV4-3; TRBD2 matches 9 bases. The germline V gene has CDR1 LGHNA and CDR2 YSLEER. The CDR3 is made up of 17 amino acids. The trim removed 4 bases at V and 1 base at J, leaving 7 bases unmatched. CDR3 DNA sequence: TGCGCCAGCAGCCGTTATCGGACTAGCGAGAACACCGGGGAGCTGTTTTTT. It yields the protein CASSRYRTSENTGELFF.

The chain uses TRBV27 and TRBJ2-1, with 11 bases lining up with TRBD2. The CDR3 is 15 residues long. Germline V gives CDR1 MNHEY, CDR2 SMNVEV (reference sequence). After removal of 5 bases from V and 10 bases from J, the junction contained 10 bases not matched to a gene. The CDR3 DNA is TGTGCCAGCAGTCAGGCGGGGACTAGCGGAAGGGAGCAGTTCTTC. As protein: CASSQAGTSGREQFF.

Worth noting for this clone: This may be a read error, as it is one base from a much larger clone. Other DNA sequences in the sample encode the same CDR3. The gene calls are TRBV5-6 and TRBJ2-5; D gene unclear. Trimming took off 3 bases at V and 1 base at J, with 1 base between the two ends. The CDR3 covers 11 residues. Looked up from germline, CDR1 is SGHDT and CDR2 is YYEEEE. CDR3 in DNA: TGTGCCAGCAGCTCCCAAGAGACCCAGTACTTC. Encoded protein: CASSSQETQYF.

This clone showed up just once. V usage is TRBV5-1 and J usage is TRBJ2-1; D is perhaps TRBD1 (5 bases). V was clipped by 6 bases and J by 0 bases, with 7 bases between them. The germline CDR1 and CDR2 sequences are SGHRS and YFSETQ. This CDR3 has 13 amino acids. The CDR3 sequence: CASNQGSYNEQFF. The CDR3 DNA is TGCGCCAGCAACCAGGGCTCCTACAATGAGCAGTTCTTC.

V is TRBV27 and J is TRBJ1-5; D is perhaps TRBD1 (5 bases). The CDR3 consists of 14 residues. V was shortened by 0 bases and J by 3 bases, with 6 bases between the two germline ends. Germline V gene data show CDR1 as MNHEY and CDR2 as SMNVEV (reference sequence). For the CDR3, the DNA is TGTGCCAGCAGTTTATCAGGGGTCAATCAGCCCCAGCATTTT. The encoded protein is CASSLSGVNQPQHF.

The chain links TRBV2 to TRBJ1-2; possible D gene TRBD1, 5 bases. V lost 7 bases and J 4 bases, leaving 19 bases between the germline ends. CDR1 and CDR2 (germline): SNHLY, FYNNEI. The CDR3 has 15 residues. CDR3 DNA sequence: TGTGCCAGCACCCAGAATCAGGGAAGCTCCTATGGCTACACCTTC. It encodes CASTQNQGSSYGYTF.

The genes are TRBV6-6 and TRBJ1-3, with no clear D. The CDR3 has 11 residues. In germline, CDR1 is MNHNY, CDR2 SVGAGI (reference sequence). Trimming removed 7 bases from V and 7 bases from J, with 8 bases in between. The DNA for the CDR3 is TGTGCCAGCATTTGGGAGAACACCATATATTTT. It translates to CASIWENTIYF.

This clone was seen just once. The CDR3 protein is CASSLAQGTYEQYF. For the CDR3, the DNA is TGTGCCAGCTCACTTGCACAGGGGACCTACGAGCAGTACTTC. The rearrangement uses TRBV18 and TRBJ2-7; 7 bases match TRBD1. J lost 2 bases, V lost 4 bases, and 5 bases had no gene match. The CDR3 has 14 amino acids. CDR1 KGHSH and CDR2 LQKENI come from the germline V gene.

The gene calls are TRBV5-1 and TRBJ2-7, with a possible D match to TRBD1 (5 bases). The length of the CDR3 is 15 residues. Germline values: CDR1 SGHRS, CDR2 YFSETQ. V was shortened by 0 bases and J by 2 bases, with 12 bases between the two germline ends. The CDR3 here is CASSLDPDRAYEQYF. CDR3 DNA sequence: TGCGCCAGCAGCTTGGATCCTGACAGAGCCTACGAGCAGTACTTC.

The chain uses TRBV10-2 and TRBJ2-1; tentatively, D is TRBD1 (6 bases). Deletions cut 6 bases from V and 0 bases from J, with 12 bases between. This CDR3 is 15 amino acids long. Germline CDR1 reads WSHSY; CDR2 reads SAAADI. CDR3 sequence (DNA): TGCGCCAGCAGCAATGGACAGATCTCCTACAATGAGCAGTTCTTC. Its translation: CASSNGQISYNEQFF.